This TCR beta chain was found in a study of OX40 agonist ivuxolimab in advanced cancers. The CDR3 extends over 12 amino acids. The ends were cut back, 3 bases at V and 1 base at J, with 0 bases in the middle. CDR1 KGHSH and CDR2 LQKENI come from the germline V gene. With respect to this clone: This specimen includes other DNA sequences encoding the same CDR3.

TCRdb keeps only in-frame clones here, not all; method: immunoSEQ multiplex PCR. The sample records approximately 90,000 clones, roughly 84% being singletons. Material: CD4+ or CD8+ T cells sorted from blood, obtained in a trial of the OX40 agonist ivuxolimab. This sequence joins TRBV18 and TRBJ2-2, with D uncertain. This clonotype originated in an adult with an advanced solid tumor such as melanoma, head and neck, liver or kidney cancer. The CDR3 nucleotides read TGTGCCAGCTCACCGAACACCGGGGAGCTGTTTTTT. This sequence encodes CASSPNTGELFF.